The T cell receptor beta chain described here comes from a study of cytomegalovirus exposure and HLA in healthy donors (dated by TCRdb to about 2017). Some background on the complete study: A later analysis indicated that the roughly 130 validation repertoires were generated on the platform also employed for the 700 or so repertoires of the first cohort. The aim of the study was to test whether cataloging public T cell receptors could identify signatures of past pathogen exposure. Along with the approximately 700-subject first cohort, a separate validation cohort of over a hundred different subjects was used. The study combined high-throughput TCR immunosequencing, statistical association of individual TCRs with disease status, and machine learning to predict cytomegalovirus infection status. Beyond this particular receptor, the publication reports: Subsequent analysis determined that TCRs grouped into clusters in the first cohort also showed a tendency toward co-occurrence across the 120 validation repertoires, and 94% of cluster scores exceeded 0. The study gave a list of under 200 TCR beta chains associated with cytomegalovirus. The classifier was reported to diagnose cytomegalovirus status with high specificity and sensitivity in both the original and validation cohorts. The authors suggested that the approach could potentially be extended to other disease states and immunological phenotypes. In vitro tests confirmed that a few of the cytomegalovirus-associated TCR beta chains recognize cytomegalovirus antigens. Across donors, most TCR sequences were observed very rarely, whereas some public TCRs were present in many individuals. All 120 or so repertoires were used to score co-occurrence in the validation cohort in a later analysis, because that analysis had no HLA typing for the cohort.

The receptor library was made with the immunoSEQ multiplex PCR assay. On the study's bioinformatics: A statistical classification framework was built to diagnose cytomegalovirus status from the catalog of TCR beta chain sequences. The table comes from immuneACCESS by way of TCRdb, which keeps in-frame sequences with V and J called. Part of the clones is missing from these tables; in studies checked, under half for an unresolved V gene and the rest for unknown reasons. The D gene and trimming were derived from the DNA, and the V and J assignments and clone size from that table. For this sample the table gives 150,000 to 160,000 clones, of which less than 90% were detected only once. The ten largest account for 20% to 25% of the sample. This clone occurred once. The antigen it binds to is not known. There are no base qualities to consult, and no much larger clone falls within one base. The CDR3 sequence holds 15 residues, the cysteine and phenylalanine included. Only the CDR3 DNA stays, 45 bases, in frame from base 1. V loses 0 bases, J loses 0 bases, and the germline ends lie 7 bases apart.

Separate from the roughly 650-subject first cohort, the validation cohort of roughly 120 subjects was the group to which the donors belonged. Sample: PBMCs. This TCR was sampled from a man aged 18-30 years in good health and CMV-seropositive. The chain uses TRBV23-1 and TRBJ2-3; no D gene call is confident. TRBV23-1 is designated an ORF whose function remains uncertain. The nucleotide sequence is TGCGCCAGCAGTCAATCTGCCCAGAGCACAGATACGCAGTATTTT. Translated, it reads CASSQSAQSTDTQYF.